This note documents a single TCR beta chain sequence. Its specificity is unknown. V shed 4 bases and J shed 2 bases, with 14 bases lying between them. The germline CDR1 and CDR2 sequences are MNHEY and SMNVEV (reference sequence). The CDR3 sequence is 15 residues long. This entry comes from a study of T cell responses to AZD1222 COVID-19 vaccine. The overall study: Pooling of second doses given at about 4 or about 12 weeks was done. Whole-study findings and limits: Repertoire sampling occurred only after the peak T cell response. Mostly white British, mostly female donors; authors suggested clonal diversity may be underestimated.

The method was immunoSEQ multiplex PCR; TCRdb's version includes in-frame clones alone and lacks a portion of them. The sample yields roughly 170,000 clones, over 80% seen once. The V and J genes are TRBV27 and TRBJ1-1, with TRBD1 as a possible D gene (6 bases). The specimen comprised peripheral blood, sampled on day 0 of AZD1222 vaccination. The TCR sequence derives from an adult in good health. The CDR3, as DNA: TGTGCCAGCAGTTCGATCGACAGGCTCAACACTGAAGCTTTCTTT. It is translated as CASSSIDRLNTEAFF.